This T cell receptor (beta chain) came from a study of cytomegalovirus exposure and HLA in healthy donors. PCR was performed using 60 Vbeta and 13 Jbeta primers. Profiling relied on immunoSEQ multiplex PCR, and the TCRdb table lists in-frame clones only, not all of them. The sample lists about 90,000 clones; more than 60% were seen once. Comment on this clone: Its antigen remains unknown.

The CDR3 contains 12 residues. In germline, CDR1 is LNHDA, CDR2 SQIVND (reference sequence). Trimming removed 5 bases at V and 13 bases at J, with 18 bases between. Study findings and constraints: Later on, an analysis tied around 17,000 TCR beta sequences to HLA alleles at 0.05 false discovery rate. Later on, a genetic analysis was performed. It linked a missense variant in DCLRE1C with V- and J-gene trimming of TCR beta.

The clonotype comes from a boy between 10 and 17 years old in good health and CMV-seronegative. Sequenced: PBMCs. The V call is TRBV19, the J call TRBJ2-7; D is possibly TRBD1 (6 bases). CDR3 sequence: CASSSRQEGLYF. The CDR3 nucleotides read TGTGCCAGTAGTTCACGACAGGAAGGACTTTACTTC.